This T cell receptor (beta chain) was sequenced in a study of blood T cells in healthy people across ages. A second PCR of roughly 6 to 12 cycles used a sample-barcoded 5' primer and a J-beta primer mix. TCRdb passed the 5' RACE reads through MiXCR, listing each CDR3 protein once. Of about 1.7 million distinct CDR3 sequences listed, 28% were seen once; the top ten hold 7.7%. Only a few counts were recorded for this clonotype. Its antigen remains unknown. The study, taken as a whole, reports: Roughly linearly, TCR beta diversity per million T cells fell as age increased.

Germline V lookup: CDR1 DFQATT, CDR2 SNEGSKA (reference sequence). V was clipped by 2 bases and J by 2 bases, with 12 bases between them. The CDR3 runs 14 residues. Collection of around 10 milliliters of peripheral blood was performed for each donor. The specimen sequenced was blood. The clonotype was recovered from a woman in her 30s in good health. The chain links TRBV20-1 to TRBJ1-1; unclear D gene. The CDR3 nucleotides read TGCAGTGCTAGACTAGACACAGCTAACACTGAAGCTTTCTTT. Its protein is CSARLDTANTEAFF.